The clone carrying this T cell receptor (beta chain) was counted between two and nine times. Its antigen remains unidentified. This entry is derived from a study of cytomegalovirus exposure and HLA in healthy donors. Study-wide results and caveats: Upon later analysis, HLA-associated TCR beta chains proved more clonally expanded than other, equally common chains. The CMV antigen specificity of a few CMV-associated chains was confirmed through in vitro analysis. Presence/absence results assume similar sequencing depth per donor, which may not hold. Information on immune exposure was restricted to one variable (CMV serostatus).

Primers: 60 Vbeta forward and 13 Jbeta reverse. Profiling relied on immunoSEQ multiplex PCR, and the TCRdb table lists in-frame clones only, not all of them. The data hold approximately 110,000 clones, with roughly 15% observed a single time. Germline CDR1 SGHNT, CDR2 YYREEE (reference sequence). The CDR3 has 13 amino acids. V shed 4 bases and J 8 bases; nucleotides not matched to a gene: 6. Sequencing was carried out using PBMCs. This chain connects TRBV5-4 to TRBJ1-1; 9 nucleotides agree with TRBD1. The sequence derives from a female donor in good health and CMV-seronegative. The CDR3 loop is CASSTRQGGEAFF. DNA of the CDR3: TGTGCCAGCAGCACAAGACAGGGGGGGGAAGCTTTCTTT.